The T cell receptor (beta chain) under discussion was sequenced for a study of metastatic and nonmetastatic thyroid tumors. Via MiXCR, TCRdb re-called the PCR reads. The data hold just over 14,000 clones, with roughly 3.5% observed a single time. In its sample, this clone was seen a few times. Germline-derived CDR1 and CDR2 are LNHDA and SQIVND (reference sequence). This CDR3 spans 13 amino acids. V was shortened by 6 bases and J by 8 bases, with 16 bases between the two germline ends. All patients were treatment-naive before thyroid surgery. The sequencing sample was made of tumor tissue. The TCR originated in a female donor with papillary thyroid cancer or a benign thyroid nodule (not recorded which). Some clones in this sample may be carry-over from other donors' samples. The rearrangement links TRBV19 to TRBJ1-2, with a tentative D call TRBD1 (5 bases). The CDR3 bases are TGTGCCAGTAGAACCGGGACTATGGGCGGCTACACCTTC. It is translated as CASRTGTMGGYTF.